This T cell receptor (beta chain) originates from a study of blood T cells in healthy people across ages (dated by TCRdb to the mid-2010s). Study-wide context: In model experiments, template switching captured roughly one uniquely barcoded TCR beta cDNA molecule for every two T cells. Age-related changes in TCR beta repertoire diversity were measured in the study by deep sequencing normalized with unique cDNA molecular identifiers. The donors were split into four age groups: young (average around 15 years), middle-aged (about 40), aged (62) and long-lived (more than 80). Donors of different ages were randomly distributed across sequencing lanes to avoid experimental bias. Using the same blood draw, the study looked at two additional independent replicas of 1 million unique cDNA reads for two donors, one aged 18 to 30 and the other aged 80 or older. Points the paper makes about the study in general: Estimates of total diversity based on one million sequenced T cells were considered lower bounds and underestimates. Compared with the aged group, more naive CD4+ T cells, fewer expanded clones and increased TCR diversity were shown by the long-lived group, suggesting age selection. Observed TCR beta diversity correlated strongly with the percentage of naive T cells measured by flow cytometry. Donor CMV infection status was unknown, potentially confounding age-related changes in expanded clonotypes. Conclusive comparison of naive and antigen-experienced compartments was prevented by the profiling of bulk unsorted PBMCs. Observed TCR beta diversity per million T cells fell roughly linearly with age, and a significant reduction was already apparent by age around 39.

With respect to this clonotype: The antigen it binds to is not known. No qualities accompany the bases; no much larger clone lies one base away.

The approximately 41 donors, aged about 6 to 100 years, were systemically healthy Caucasian individuals from Russia. Around 9.9 milliliters of peripheral blood were collected from each donor into EDTA-treated Vacutainer tubes. Ficoll-Paque density-gradient centrifugation was used to isolate PBMCs, with at least 6.5 million per sample. Trizol reagent was used to extract total RNA from PBMCs, with at least 5 micrograms per sample. The percentages of naive CD45RAhigh/CD27high T cells were determined by flow cytometry on a PBMC aliquot from every donor. Its CDR3 holds 15 amino acids, cysteine through phenylalanine. The kept DNA is CDR3 alone, 45 bases in frame from the first base. Taken from the germline V gene, the CDR1 and CDR2 loops are SGHNT and YENEEA. V gives up 4 bases and J gives up 1 base, and the segment between their germline ends measures 11 bases. The library was made by 5' RACE. Reads for this sample came from an Illumina HiSeq 2500. The second PCR ran for about 6 to 11 cycles and used a J-beta primer mix along with a sample-barcoded 5' primer. A template-switch 5' adaptor carrying 12 random nucleotides introduced a unique molecular identifier onto each TCR beta cDNA molecule. Each sample yielded at least 3 million CDR3-containing paired-end reads. All of the RNA was converted into first-strand cDNA using the Mint cDNA synthesis kit, with a TRBC-specific oligonucleotide serving as the primer. Following uracil-DNA glycosylase treatment, all cDNA underwent a first 18-cycle PCR with the universal primers M1SS and BC2_uni_R. The published analysis was carried out like this. For normalization, 1 million high-quality reads were randomly selected from each sample, with every read carrying a distinct molecular identifier. Reads with shared molecular identifiers were discarded instead of being binned into consensus sequences. MiTCR, run with a Q25 quality threshold and the strictest error-elimination algorithm, handled CDR3 identification, clonotype clustering and error correction. A nonparametric unseen species model using Euler transformation provided a lower-bound estimate of total TCR beta diversity. TCRdb reran the public reads through fastp at Q25 and MiXCR, keeping productive beta chains. Duplicate CDR3 protein sequences are folded into a single record with the most common DNA and genes. In this record, the V and J calls reflect TCRdb's handling and not the investigators' own analysis. The sample table holds hundreds of thousands of distinct CDR3 sequences, of which approximately 60% were seen once. Approximately 24% of the sample is in the top ten clones.

Here the chain combines TRBV11-3 and TRBJ2-1; the D segment could be TRBD1, given 6 matching bases. The sequence came from a man aged 40-55 years in good health. What was sequenced was blood. The DNA sequence is given as TGTGCCAGCAGCTCTCAACAGGGATCCTACAATGAGCAGTTCTTC. This sequence encodes CASSSQQGSYNEQFF. Joined to the reference TRBV11-3 and TRBJ2-1 proteins, this CDR3 gives the full variable domain: EAGVVQSPRYKIIEKKQPVAFWCNPISGHNTLYWYLQNLGQGPELLIRYENEEAVDDSQLPKDRFSAERLKGVDSTLKIQPAELGDSAVYLCASSSQQGSYNEQFFGPGTRLTVL.